This T cell receptor (beta chain) was profiled in a study of Ad26.COV2.S vaccination and SARS-CoV-2 variants. Notes on the study in general: Total T cell responses, in the TCR breadth and depth analyses, may have been underestimated. People who got the vaccine had more spike-specific TCR breadth than people who got placebo.

In its sample, this clone was seen once. No antigen is known for it. Profiled with immunoSEQ multiplex PCR; TCRdb holds only in-frame clones, not every one. The sample holds about 140,000 clones, just over 85% seen once. The CDR3 loop spans 13 amino acids. Looked up from germline, CDR1 is SEHNR and CDR2 is FQNEAQ (reference sequence). V lost 1 base, J lost 10 bases, and 8 bases lay in between. The sample in question was peripheral blood, obtained after recovery from COVID-19. The TCR comes from a human donor who had recovered from COVID-19. The V gene is TRBV7-9, the J gene TRBJ1-6; D is undetermined. CDR3: CASSLGLASPLHF. As DNA, the CDR3 is TGTGCCAGCAGCTTAGGACTTGCCTCACCCCTCCACTTT.